The present T cell receptor (beta chain) was sequenced within a study of blood T cell repertoires in COVID-19. Clones were sequenced by immunoSEQ multiplex PCR, and TCRdb holds only the in-frame ones, with some missing. This table holds 20,000 to 25,000 clones, approximately 90% found once. The CDR3 is 15 amino acids. V was clipped by 0 bases and J by 4 bases; unmatched bases: 5. Germline CDR1 is SGHKS and CDR2 is YYEKEE (reference sequence). The clonotype comes from a human donor in a cohort sampled during active COVID-19. The sequenced material came from peripheral blood. The rearrangement joins TRBV5-5 to TRBJ1-2; 8 positions match TRBD1. CDR3 sequence reads: CASSLATGGPYGYTF. Written as DNA, the CDR3 is TGTGCCAGCAGCTTGGCCACAGGGGGACCCTATGGCTACACCTTC.